This T cell receptor (beta chain) comes out of a study of blood T cell repertoires in COVID-19. Study information: Sites across the United States, Italy and Spain contributed samples from acute and convalescent COVID-19. T cells, B-cell-depleted T cells, or PBMCs supplied cDNA or gDNA.

Original data processing: Amplifying reference gene primers gave estimates of nucleated cell counts. Assay used: immunoSEQ multiplex PCR; TCRdb lists only in-frame clones, some missing. The DNA gave D and trimming, while V, J and clone size come from that table. The repertoire consists of more than 200,000 clones, with about four fifths occurring once and the leading ten covering nearly 9%. V lost 0 bases to trimming and J lost 4 bases; unmatched junction nucleotides: 8. CDR1 is LGHNA and CDR2 is YNFKEQ in the germline V gene. The CDR3 consists of 16 residues. The sequencing sample was made of peripheral blood. This sequence originates from a man of 80 years or more with acute or convalescent COVID-19. The rearrangement links TRBV4-2 to TRBJ2-7; 8 bases line up with TRBD2. CDR3 bases: TGTGCCAGCAGCCAAGATTACGGGAGGGCCGAGTACGAGCAGTACTTC. Its translation: CASSQDYGRAEYEQYF.